This T cell receptor (beta chain) was identified in a study of blood T cell repertoires in COVID-19. The overall study: PBMCs, B-cell-depleted T cells, or T cells were the source of the cDNA or gDNA that made up the material.

Germline V gene data show CDR1 as LGHNA and CDR2 as YNFKEQ. The length of the CDR3 is 15 residues. Losses at the gene ends were 1 base for V and 2 bases for J; bases not matched to a gene: 2. Assay used: immunoSEQ multiplex PCR; TCRdb lists only in-frame clones, some missing. The repertoire holds fewer than 250,000 clones, with 80% to 90% as singletons. The chain is built from TRBV4-2 and TRBJ2-7, with TRBD1 identical over 10 bases. This clonotype originated in a woman between 40 and 50 years old with acute COVID-19. The sequencing input was PBMCs or T cells enriched from blood (not recorded which). The CDR3 coding sequence is TGTGCCAGCAGCCAAGGGGGACAGGGGACCTACGAGCAGTACTTC. Encoded protein: CASSQGGQGTYEQYF.